These T cell receptor beta chains were read from a single sample in a study of cytomegalovirus exposure and HLA in healthy donors. Profiling relied on immunoSEQ multiplex PCR, and the TCRdb table lists in-frame clones only, not all of them. This table holds 150,000 to 170,000 clones, more than 70% found once. The source material was PBMCs. These receptors came from a woman in her forties in good health and CMV-seropositive. Each CDR3 is given with its conserved first and last residue.

j_call | v_call | cdr3_aa
TRBJ2-7 | TRBV23-1 | CASSQSRTSGRGYEQYF
TRBJ1-4 | TRBV5-1 | CASSLGETGIRYEKLFF
TRBJ2-1 | TRBV7-3 | CASSLIGSSGTYYNEQFF
TRBJ1-5 | TRBV6-5 | CASSRQGNQPQHF
TRBJ2-1 | TRBV6-6 | CASSYSRDYNNEQFF
TRBJ1-1 | TRBV27 | CASSLKQMNTEAFF
TRBJ2-1 | TRBV2 | CATSGDLGEQFF
TRBJ1-2 | TRBV6-5 | CASSSPGETGHF
TRBJ2-3 | TRBV2 | CASKRRDWADTQYF
TRBJ2-2 | TRBV29-1 | CSVDSSNTGELFF
TRBJ1-1 | TRBV28 | CASSLDQGAFTEAFF
TRBJ2-2 | TRBV5-8 | CASSLQGHTGELFF
TRBJ1-1 | TRBV28 | CASSLSGWRDTEAFF
TRBJ1-3 | TRBV19 | CASSLTGTGTNTIYF
TRBJ1-2 | TRBV6-1 | CATKRTDTNYGYTF
TRBJ1-1 | TRBV6-1 | CASSEAPRATEAFF
TRBJ2-5 | TRBV30 | CAWSGEGGVETQYF
TRBJ1-5 | TRBV2 | CASSENRDNYSNQPQHF
TRBJ2-3 | TRBV11-2 | CASSLDRYREGRGWDTQYF
TRBJ2-3 | TRBV6-4 | CASSVVGGSTDTQYF
TRBJ1-3 | TRBV10-2 | CASSETGHTIYF
TRBJ2-1 | TRBV4-1 | CASSLQRYNEQFF
TRBJ2-6 | TRBV4-1 | CASRLSGANVLTF
TRBJ1-1 | TRBV19 | CASSTTGLLGNTEAFF
TRBJ2-1 | TRBV10-3 | CAISEREGYNEQFF
TRBJ2-7 | TRBV4-2 | CASSQESLAGDQVGYEQYF
TRBJ2-3 | TRBV30 | CAWSVNSGRDTQYF
TRBJ1-2 | TRBV27 | CASSLDRRHGYTF
TRBJ1-6 | TRBV6-6 | CASSSDWGGANSPLHF
TRBJ1-3 | TRBV11-2 | CASSSRQSSGNTIYF
TRBJ2-1 | TRBV10-3 | CAISEGRGSYNEQFF
TRBJ1-5 | TRBV5-8 | CASSLLSQPQHF
TRBJ2-3 | TRBV5-1 | CASSLALLAGDTDTQYF
TRBJ1-5 | TRBV21-1 | CARRGPQHF
TRBJ1-5 | TRBV27 | CASSPGVYSNQPQHF
TRBJ1-1 | TRBV19 | CASRNTGTGVVTEAFF
TRBJ2-1 | TRBV7-6 | CASSLGQGTSFGLAGVREQFF
TRBJ2-7 | TRBV19 | CASSIRGTAGEQYF
TRBJ1-2 | TRBV29-1 | CSVEDIGTGHGYTF
TRBJ2-5 | TRBV5-1 | CASSLERPIQETQYF
TRBJ2-5 | TRBV19 | CASSPRSGGYQETQYF
TRBJ2-1 | TRBV27 | CASSSNLYNEQFF
TRBJ2-2 | TRBV6-1 | CASSVGRVNTGELFF
TRBJ2-2 | TRBV5-4 | CASSIGLPFANTGELFF
TRBJ2-7 | TRBV28 | CASSFWVGADEQYF
TRBJ1-1 | TRBV30 | CAWSRLDQGTEAFF
TRBJ1-5 | TRBV19 | CASSTGQRRMDNQPQHF
TRBJ1-2 | TRBV5-1 | CASSPGPTGGYTF
TRBJ2-7 | TRBV4-1 | CATAMGTGNSYEQYF
TRBJ2-1 | TRBV9 | CASSGPGQGSEQFF
TRBJ2-3 | TRBV5-1 | CASSLEWRGSLSDTQYF